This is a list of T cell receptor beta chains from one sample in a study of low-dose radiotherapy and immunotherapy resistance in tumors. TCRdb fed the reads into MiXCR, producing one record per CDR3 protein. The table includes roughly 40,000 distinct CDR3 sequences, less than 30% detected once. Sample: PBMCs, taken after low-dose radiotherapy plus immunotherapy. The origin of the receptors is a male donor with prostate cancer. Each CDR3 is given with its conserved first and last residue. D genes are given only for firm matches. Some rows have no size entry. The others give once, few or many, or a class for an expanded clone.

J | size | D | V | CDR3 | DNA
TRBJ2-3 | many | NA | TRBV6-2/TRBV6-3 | CASSYSDRTDTQYF | TGTGCCAGCAGTTACTCAGATAGGACAGATACGCAGTATTTT
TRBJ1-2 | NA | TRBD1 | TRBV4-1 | CASSLTDRGQGYTF | TGCGCCAGCAGCCTCACCGACAGGGGGCAAGGCTACACCTTC
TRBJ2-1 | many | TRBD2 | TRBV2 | CASSDPAGLNNEQFF | TGTGCCAGCAGTGACCCAGCGGGGCTTAACAATGAGCAGTTCTTC
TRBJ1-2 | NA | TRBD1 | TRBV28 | CASSLQGAQRNGYTF | TGTGCCAGCAGTTTACAGGGGGCGCAGAGGAATGGCTACACCTTC
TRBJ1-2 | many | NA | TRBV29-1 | CSVNGANYGYTF | TGCAGCGTTAACGGGGCTAACTATGGCTACACCTTC
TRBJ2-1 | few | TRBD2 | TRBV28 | CASSAGTSNNEQFF | TGTGCCAGCAGCGCCGGGACTAGCAACAATGAGCAGTTCTTC
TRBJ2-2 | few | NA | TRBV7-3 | CASSLNSGSNTGELFF | TGTGCCAGCAGCTTAAATTCGGGATCGAACACCGGGGAGCTGTTTTTT
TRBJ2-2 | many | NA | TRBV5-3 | CARSHVRVRPLNTGELFF | TGTGCCAGAAGCCACGTGAGGGTTCGGCCTTTGAACACCGGGGAGCTGTTTTTT
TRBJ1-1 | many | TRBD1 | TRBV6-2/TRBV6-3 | CASSQWDRRGTEAFF | TGTGCCAGCAGTCAATGGGACAGGAGGGGAACTGAAGCTTTCTTT
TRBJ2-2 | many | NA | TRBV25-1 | CASRGGVYTGELFF | TGTGCCAGCAGAGGAGGGGTATACACCGGGGAGCTGTTTTTT
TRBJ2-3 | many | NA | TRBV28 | CASSSGMNTQYF | TGTGCCAGCAGCTCCGGGATGAATACGCAGTATTTT
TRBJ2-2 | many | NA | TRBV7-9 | CASSFSGAGGTGELFF | TGTGCCAGCAGCTTTTCGGGAGCAGGGGGCACCGGGGAGCTGTTTTTT
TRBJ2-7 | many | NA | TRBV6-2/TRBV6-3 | CASSYWTQEQYF | TGTGCCAGCAGTTACTGGACGCAGGAGCAGTACTTC
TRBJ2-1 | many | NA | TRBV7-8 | CASSLRGYNEQFF | TGTGCCAGCAGCTTACGAGGGTACAATGAGCAGTTCTTC
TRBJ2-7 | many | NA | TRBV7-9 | CASSFLSGANYEQYF | TGTGCCAGCAGCTTCCTTAGCGGAGCCAACTACGAGCAGTACTTC
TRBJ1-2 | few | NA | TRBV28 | CASSYLPRSGLNYGYTF | TGTGCCAGCAGCTACTTACCACGATCAGGGCTTAACTATGGCTACACCTTC
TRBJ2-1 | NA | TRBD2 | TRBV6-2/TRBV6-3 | CASRSPGLAINEQFF | TGTGCCAGCAGGTCCCCGGGACTAGCCATCAATGAGCAGTTCTTC
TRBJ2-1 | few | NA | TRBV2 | CASSPTGRPTYNEQFF | TGTGCCAGCAGCCCTACTGGGCGGCCCACCTACAATGAGCAGTTCTTC
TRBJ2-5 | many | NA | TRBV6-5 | CASSYSALWGEETQYF | TGTGCCAGCAGTTACTCGGCTTTGTGGGGAGAAGAGACCCAGTACTTC
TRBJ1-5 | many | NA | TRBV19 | CASTLGVSNQPQHF | TGTGCCAGTACCCTAGGGGTTAGCAATCAGCCCCAGCATTTT
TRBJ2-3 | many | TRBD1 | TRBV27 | CASSRGGLGEDTQYF | TGTGCCAGCAGCAGAGGGGGCTTAGGAGAAGATACGCAGTATTTT
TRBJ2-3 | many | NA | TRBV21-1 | CASSLAHGELGYSTDTQYF | TGTGCCAGCAGCCTAGCCCACGGGGAACTTGGGTATAGCACAGATACGCAGTATTTT
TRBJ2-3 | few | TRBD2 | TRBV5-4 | CASSSGGGDTQYF | TGTGCCAGCAGCTCGGGGGGGGGGGATACGCAGTATTTT